The 11 T cell receptor beta chains in this list originate from one sample, sequenced in a study of chemoradiotherapy in HPV16-positive cancers. Here immunoSEQ multiplex PCR was the method, and the copy in TCRdb shows in-frame clones only, minus some. This table holds some 14,000 clones, roughly 69% found once. Collection took place from a patient who underwent chemoradiotherapy. The receptors here all came from a human donor with HPV-associated anogenital cancer.

J is TRBJ2-7 and V is TRBV9; 7 nucleotides line up with TRBD2. The germline gives CDR1 SGDLS, CDR2 YYNGEE. The CDR3 has 14 residues. Unmatched junction bases numbered 3, after V lost 0 bases and J lost 3 bases. CDR3 nucleotides: TGTGCCAGCAGCGTAGGAGGGGAGGGCTACGAGCAGTACTTC. Amino acids: CASSVGGEGYEQYF.

The CDR3 is CASSQDRTTSVNTQYF. The CDR3 nucleotides are TGTGCCAGCAGCCAAGATAGAACGACTAGCGTTAATACGCAGTATTTT. This rearrangement joins TRBV14 to TRBJ2-3; TRBD2 agrees at 8 bases. There are 16 residues in the CDR3. J gave up 7 bases and V 0 bases, and 9 bases lay outside the gene matches. CDR1 and CDR2 (germline): SGHDN, FVKESK.

The V and J genes are TRBV28 and TRBJ1-4; TRBD1 is a possible D gene (6 bases). The CDR3 totals 13 residues. Germline loops: CDR1 MDHEN, CDR2 SYDVKM. The ends were cut back, 5 bases at V and 5 bases at J, with 9 bases in the middle. The DNA for the CDR3 is TGTGCCAGCAGTCGCGACAGGAATGAAAAACTGTTTTTT. Translating gives CASSRDRNEKLFF.

This sequence joins TRBV19 and TRBJ1-3, with D possibly being TRBD1 (5 bases). Trimming removed 5 bases from V and 4 bases from J, with 15 bases in between. Germline V gives CDR1 LNHDA, CDR2 SQIVND (reference sequence). The CDR3 covers 15 residues. In DNA form, the CDR3 reads TGTGCCAGTAGTCCCCGGCGGGGCTTCGGAAACACCATATATTTT. Translated: CASSPRRGFGNTIYF.

This clone counts as medium-sized. In the same sample, other DNA sequences code for this CDR3. The rearrangement uses TRBV6-1 and TRBJ1-6; the D gene is possibly TRBD1 (5 bases). Trimming took 6 bases from V and 2 from J, leaving 8 bases between them. Germline V gene data show CDR1 as MNHNS and CDR2 as SASEGT. The CDR3 sequence is 14 residues long. The CDR3 nucleotides read TGTGCCAGCAGCTCGGGACCCTATAATTCACCCCTCCACTTT. The encoded protein is CASSSGPYNSPLHF.

This clone was seen only a few times. The J gene is TRBJ1-2, the V gene TRBV18; D gene unclear. Trimming took 3 bases from V and 7 from J, leaving 15 bases between them. The CDR3 is 14 amino acids. Germline-derived CDR1 and CDR2 are KGHSH and LQKENI. The CDR3 protein is CASSPAHLLGGYTF. The DNA of the CDR3 is TGTGCCAGCTCACCCGCACACCTACTGGGTGGCTACACCTTC.

The chain couples TRBV5-6 to TRBJ2-2; D uncertain. Germline assignment: CDR1 SGHDT and CDR2 YYEEEE. The CDR3 runs to 13 residues. V was shortened by 4 bases and J by 2 bases, with 6 bases between the two germline ends. The CDR3 loop is CASSTINTGELFF. The CDR3 nucleotides read TGTGCCAGCAGCACCATCAACACCGGGGAGCTGTTTTTT.

The V call is TRBV4-3, the J call TRBJ1-4; a weak D match, TRBD1 (6 bases). Germline CDR1 and CDR2: LGHNA and YSLEER. The CDR3 spans 15 residues. V gave up 5 bases and J gave up 7 bases, with 17 bases separating them. The CDR3 DNA follows: TGCGCCAGCAGCTCCAGGGGTAACGAGGGTGAAAAACTGTTTTTT. This gives the protein CASSSRGNEGEKLFF.

The chain links TRBV7-2 to TRBJ1-2, with no clear D. This CDR3 contains 17 residues. V was pared by 5 bases and J by 1 base, with 20 bases between. In germline, CDR1 is SGHTA, CDR2 FQGNSA. Here the CDR3 DNA reads TGTGCCAGCAGCCCACCGACACTTCTTTCTTTTAACTATGGCTACACCTTC. It specifies CASSPPTLLSFNYGYTF.

The chain employs TRBV4-2 and TRBJ2-4, with D possibly being TRBD1 (5 bases). This CDR3 region has 16 residues. The germline V and J ends were trimmed by 3 bases and 0 bases, with 12 bases remaining between them. The germline CDR1 and CDR2 sequences are LGHNA and YNFKEQ. The CDR3 sequence is CASSQELTVAKNIQYF. CDR3 sequence (DNA): TGTGCCAGCAGCCAGGAACTGACAGTAGCCAAAAACATTCAGTACTTC.

The rearrangement joins TRBV19 to TRBJ2-6; a possible D gene is TRBD2 (7 bases). The V end lost 6 bases, the J end lost 4 bases, and 13 bases lay between the germline ends. CDR1 is LNHDA, CDR2 SQIVND, per germline (reference sequence). The CDR3 length is 15 residues. CDR3 nucleotide sequence: TGTGCCAGTAGCTTACGGGGGGCAGGGGCCAACGTCCTGACTTTC. Protein: CASSLRGAGANVLTF.